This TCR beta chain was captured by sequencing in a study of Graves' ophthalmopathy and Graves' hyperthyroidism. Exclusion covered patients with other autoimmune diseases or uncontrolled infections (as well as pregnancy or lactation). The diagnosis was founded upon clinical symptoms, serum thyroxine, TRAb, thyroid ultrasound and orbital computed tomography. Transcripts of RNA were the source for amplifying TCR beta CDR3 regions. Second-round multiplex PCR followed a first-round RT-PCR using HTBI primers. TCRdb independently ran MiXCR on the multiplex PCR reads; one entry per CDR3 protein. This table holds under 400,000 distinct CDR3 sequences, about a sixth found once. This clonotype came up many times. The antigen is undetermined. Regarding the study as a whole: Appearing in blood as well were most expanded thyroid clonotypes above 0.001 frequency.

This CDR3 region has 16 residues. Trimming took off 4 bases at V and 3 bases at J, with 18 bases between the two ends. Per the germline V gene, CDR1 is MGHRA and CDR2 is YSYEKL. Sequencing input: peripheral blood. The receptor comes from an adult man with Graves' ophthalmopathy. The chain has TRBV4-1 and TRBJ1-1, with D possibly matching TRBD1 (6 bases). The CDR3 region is CASSPLGRSGDTEAFF. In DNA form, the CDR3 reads TGCGCCAGCAGCCCCCTGGGACGGTCAGGGGACACTGAAGCTTTCTTT.